These T cell receptor beta chains were read from a single sample in a study of shared clonotypes between healthy human individuals. Sequencing was performed with immunoSEQ multiplex PCR; in TCRdb, only in-frame clones are kept and a portion is missing. The sample comprises 2 million to 3 million clones, 93% of which are singletons, and approximately 0.36% rests with the top ten. The specimen was naive CD4+ T cells from PBMCs. Source of these receptors: a young man in good health. Some clones in this sample may be carry-over from other donors' samples. Each CDR3 is given with its conserved first and last residue.

J,V,CDR3
TRBJ1-5,TRBV10-3,CAIRTSPNQPQHF
TRBJ2-3,TRBV5-1,CASSLGLTSTDTQYF
TRBJ2-1,TRBV20-1,CSASRGEQFF
TRBJ2-4,TRBV28,CASSPGGIKSKNIQYF
TRBJ1-1,TRBV4-2,CASSQARTDAEGEAFF
TRBJ2-1,TRBV5-1,CASSLLSSGSYNEQFF
TRBJ1-3,TRBV5-6,CASSLWGNTIYF
TRBJ1-5,TRBV30,CAWNTGQFNQPQHF
TRBJ1-1,TRBV9,CASGTGGFRAEAFF
TRBJ2-1,TRBV7-3,CASSRGGTGSSNEQFF
TRBJ1-2,TRBV28,CASSFLLTGGNYGYTF